Below, 18 T cell receptor beta chains from the same sample are listed, as sequenced in a study of cytomegalovirus exposure and HLA in healthy donors. Both 60 Vbeta primers and 13 Jbeta primers went into the PCR. The repertoire was sequenced with immunoSEQ multiplex PCR; TCRdb's copy has only in-frame clones and lacks some. The sample shows fewer than 200,000 clones, roughly 84% of them seen only once. Sequences were obtained from PBMCs. The receptors here all came from a girl in the first two years of life in good health and CMV-seronegative.

This chain joins TRBV7-2 and TRBJ2-4; 10 bases agree with TRBD1. Germline loops: CDR1 SGHTA, CDR2 FQGNSA. CDR3 length: 16 residues. V shed 7 bases, J shed 3 bases, and the junction held 9 bases outside the gene matches. CDR3 in DNA: TGTGCCAGCAACCCAGGACAGGGGGGTTACAAAAACATTCAGTACTTC. This gives the protein CASNPGQGGYKNIQYF. Looking up the rest from reference TRBV7-2 and TRBJ2-4 gives the full variable domain: GAGVSQSPSNKVTEKGKDVELRCDPISGHTALYWYRQSLGQGLEFLIYFQGNSAPDKSGLPSDRFSAERTGGSVSTLTIQRTQQEDSAVYLCASNPGQGGYKNIQYFGAGTRLSVL.

Turning to this clone: Other DNA sequences from this sample encode an identical CDR3 as well. The gene calls are TRBV7-8 and TRBJ2-1; D is ambiguous. The ends were cut back, 1 base at V and 0 bases at J, with 7 bases in the middle. The germline V gene encodes CDR1 SGHVS and CDR2 FQNEAQ. The CDR3 is 15 amino acids. The CDR3 nucleotides are TGTGCCAGCAGCTTAGTTCTGAGCTCCTACAATGAGCAGTTCTTC. It yields the protein CASSLVLSSYNEQFF.

The J gene is TRBJ2-1, the V gene TRBV30; perhaps TRBD1 as D (7 bases). Trimming took off 1 base at V and 4 bases at J, with 20 bases between the two ends. The germline gives CDR1 GTSNPN, CDR2 SVGIG (reference sequence). CDR3 size: 17 residues. The CDR3 DNA reads as TGTGCCTGGAGTGGGTCGGCAGGGGGGACGCTATACAATGAGCAGTTCTTC. Its protein product is CAWSGSAGGTLYNEQFF.

The chain has TRBV10-3 and TRBJ1-2; 8 bases map to TRBD1. CDR1 ENHRY and CDR2 SYGVKD come from the germline V gene. Trimming removed 0 bases from V and 6 bases from J; junction bases left unmatched: 12. The CDR3 runs to 17 residues. The CDR3 loop is CAISESVGQGNPNGYTF. The CDR3 DNA reads as TGTGCCATCAGTGAGTCGGTAGGACAGGGTAATCCAAATGGCTACACCTTC.

The CDR3 DNA follows: TGTGCCAGCGAAATATTCAGGATCTCAACCTACGAGCAGTACTTC. Translated, it gives CASEIFRISTYEQYF. This chain connects TRBV14 to TRBJ2-7; no clear D. The CDR3 totals 15 residues. Germline assignment: CDR1 SGHDN and CDR2 FVKESK. Trimming cost V 8 bases and J 2 bases, with 19 bases left between them.

This sequence joins TRBV30 and TRBJ1-4; D is possibly TRBD1 (5 bases). CDR3 size: 16 residues. Germline V gene sequence: CDR1 GTSNPN, CDR2 SVGIG (reference sequence). Trimming left V 1 base short and J 13 bases short, with 25 bases between. The CDR3 loop is CAWSGDRGTWDGRLFF. The CDR3 DNA is TGTGCCTGGAGTGGAGACCGGGGGACCTGGGATGGGAGACTGTTTTTT.

The chain carries TRBV10-3 and TRBJ2-7; tentatively, D is TRBD1 (6 bases). In germline, CDR1 is ENHRY, CDR2 SYGVKD. The V end lost 0 bases, the J end lost 2 bases, and 14 bases lay between the germline ends. This CDR3 is built from 16 residues. The CDR3 DNA is TGTGCCATCAGTGAGTCGAAGGGGGTGCCTACCTACGAGCAGTACTTC. Its translation: CAISESKGVPTYEQYF.

The V gene is TRBV29-1, the J gene TRBJ2-3; no clear D gene. With 5 bases removed from V and 5 bases from J, the gap between germline ends came to 5 bases. The CDR3 runs 10 residues. Per germline, CDR1 SQVTM and CDR2 ANQGSEA. The CDR3 DNA reads as TGCAGCGTTCATCAAGATACGCAGTATTTT. This translates into CSVHQDTQYF.

The V and J genes are TRBV6-6 and TRBJ1-2, with D unresolved. CDR1 and CDR2 from the germline V gene are MNHNY and SVGAGI (reference sequence). The germline V and J ends were trimmed by 0 bases and 2 bases, with 7 bases remaining between them. The CDR3 covers 14 residues. CDR3 sequence reads: CASSYSSRNYGYTF. The CDR3 DNA sequence: TGTGCCAGCAGTTACTCGAGCCGAAACTATGGCTACACCTTC.

V gene TRBV7-9 combines with J gene TRBJ2-1; TRBD2 might be the D (6 bases). V gave up 5 bases and J gave up 3 bases, with 8 bases separating them. CDR1 and CDR2 (germline): SEHNR, FQNEAQ (reference sequence). This CDR3 has 13 amino acids. CDR3 nucleotide sequence: TGTGCCAGCAGCCTGGGACTCTACAATGAGCAGTTCTTC. Its protein product is CASSLGLYNEQFF. The whole variable domain, filled in from reference TRBV7-9 and TRBJ2-1, reads DTGVSQNPRHKITKRGQNVTFRCDPISEHNRLYWYRQTLGQGPEFLTYFQNEAQLEKSRLLSDRFSAERPKGSFSTLEIQRTEQGDSAMYLCASSLGLYNEQFFGPGTRLTVL.

This clone was detected only once. The chain combines TRBV5-8 with TRBJ2-7; D perhaps matches TRBD1 (5 bases). The CDR3 extends over 12 amino acids. V gave up 2 bases and J gave up 4 bases, with 7 bases separating them. Germline V gene sequence: CDR1 SGHTS, CDR2 YDEGEE. DNA of the CDR3: TGTGCCAGCAGCTTAAGGGGATACGAGCAGTACTTC. This codes for CASSLRGYEQYF.

In the case of this clone: Mismatch with germline at one junction end may stem from a read error. The chain joins TRBV7-9 to TRBJ1-1; tentatively, D is TRBD1 (6 bases). CDR3 size: 14 residues. Germline assignment: CDR1 SEHNR and CDR2 FQNEAQ (reference sequence). The DNA of the CDR3 is TGTTCCAGCAGCGGACGCAGGGGGAACACTGAAGCTTTCTTT. Its protein is CSSSGRRGNTEAFF.

V is TRBV4-3 and J is TRBJ2-7; D is unclear. The germline gives CDR1 LGHNA, CDR2 YSLEER. The CDR3 extends over 14 amino acids. Trimming left V 1 base short and J 5 bases short, with 12 bases between. CDR3 region: CASSQVFRSHEQYF. The CDR3 DNA reads as TGCGCCAGCAGCCAAGTTTTCAGGTCCCACGAGCAGTACTTC.

CDR3 bases: TGCGCCAGCAGCTCCGAAAACATTCAGTACTTC. Amino acid sequence: CASSSENIQYF. The V and J genes are TRBV5-1 and TRBJ2-4; D is unclear. CDR1 and CDR2 (germline): SGHRS, YFSETQ. The CDR3 runs to 11 residues. V lost 3 bases, J lost 5 bases, and 3 bases lay in between.

This clone has only a few counts. This chain uses TRBV4-2 with TRBJ2-2, with a tentative D call TRBD2 (5 bases). Per the germline V gene, CDR1 is LGHNA and CDR2 is YNFKEQ. Trimming left V 1 base short and J 6 bases short, with 15 bases between. This CDR3 contains 16 residues. The CDR3 nucleotides are TGTGCCAGCAGCCAAGTCCCCCGGGGAGCCGCCGGGGAGCTGTTTTTT. This translates into CASSQVPRGAAGELFF.

J is TRBJ2-5 and V is TRBV7-3, with TRBD1 as a possible D gene (5 bases). The CDR3 totals 13 residues. V gave up 4 bases and J gave up 3 bases, with 9 bases separating them. The germline CDR1 and CDR2 sequences are SGHTA and FQGTGA. The CDR3 DNA reads as TGTGCCAGCAGCTCTTCCAGGGAAGAGACCCAGTACTTC. Translation: CASSSSREETQYF.

V is TRBV19 and J is TRBJ2-3, with 9 nucleotides matching TRBD1. The CDR3 is made up of 19 amino acids. The germline V gene has CDR1 LNHDA and CDR2 SQIVND (reference sequence). V was clipped by 5 bases and J by 2 bases; unmatched bases: 17. Here the CDR3 reads CASSQGTGGSSIVTDTQYF. DNA for the CDR3: TGTGCCAGTAGTCAAGGAACAGGGGGCTCGTCTATAGTCACAGATACGCAGTATTTT.

The chain recombines TRBV6-5 with TRBJ1-3; 7 bases match TRBD1. After removal of 10 bases from V and 0 bases from J, the junction contained 9 bases not matched to a gene. This CDR3 spans 15 amino acids. Germline assignment: CDR1 MNHEY and CDR2 SVGAGI. CDR3 sequence reads: CATRDSPSSGNTIYF. As DNA, the CDR3 is TGTGCCACCCGGGACAGCCCCAGCTCTGGAAACACCATATATTTT.